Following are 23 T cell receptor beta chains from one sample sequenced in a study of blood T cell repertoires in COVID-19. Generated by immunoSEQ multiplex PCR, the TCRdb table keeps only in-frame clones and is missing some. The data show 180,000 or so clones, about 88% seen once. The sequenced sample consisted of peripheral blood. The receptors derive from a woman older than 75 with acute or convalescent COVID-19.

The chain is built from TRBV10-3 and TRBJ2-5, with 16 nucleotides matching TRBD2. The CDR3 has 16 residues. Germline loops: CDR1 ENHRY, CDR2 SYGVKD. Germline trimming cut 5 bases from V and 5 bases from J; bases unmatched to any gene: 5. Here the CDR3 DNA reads TGTGCCATCAGTAGAGGGACTAGCGGGAGGGGGGAGACCCAGTACTTC. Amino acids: CAISRGTSGRGETQYF.

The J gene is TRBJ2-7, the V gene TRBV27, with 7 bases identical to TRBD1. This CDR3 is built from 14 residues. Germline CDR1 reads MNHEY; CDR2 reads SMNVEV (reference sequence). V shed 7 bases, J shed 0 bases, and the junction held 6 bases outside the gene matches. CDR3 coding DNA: TGTGCCAGCAACAGACAGGGCCCCTCCTACGAGCAGTACTTC. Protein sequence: CASNRQGPSYEQYF.

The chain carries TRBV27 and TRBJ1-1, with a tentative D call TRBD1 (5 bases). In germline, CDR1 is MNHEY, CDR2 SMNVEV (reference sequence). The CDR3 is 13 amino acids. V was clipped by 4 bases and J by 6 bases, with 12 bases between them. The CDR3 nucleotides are TGTGCCAGCAGTTCCCACCAGGGTTCTGAAGCTTTCTTT. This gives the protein CASSSHQGSEAFF.

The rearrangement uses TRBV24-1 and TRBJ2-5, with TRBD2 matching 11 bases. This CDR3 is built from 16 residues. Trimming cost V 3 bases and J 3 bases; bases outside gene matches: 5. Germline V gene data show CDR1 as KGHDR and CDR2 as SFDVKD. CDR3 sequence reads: CATSDLTTSGKETQYF. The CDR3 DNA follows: TGTGCCACCAGTGATCTGACGACTAGCGGGAAAGAGACCCAGTACTTC.

CDR3 nucleotides: TGCACGGTTGCAACTAATGAAAAACTGTTTTTT. Its translation: CTVATNEKLFF. The J gene is TRBJ1-4, the V gene TRBV20-1, with no clear D. The V gene's germline CDR1 is DFQATT and CDR2 SNEGSKA (reference sequence). The CDR3 extends over 11 amino acids.

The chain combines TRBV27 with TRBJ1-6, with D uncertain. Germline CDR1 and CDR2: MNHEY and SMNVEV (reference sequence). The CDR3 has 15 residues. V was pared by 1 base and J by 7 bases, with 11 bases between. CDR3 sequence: CASSLWQTQNSPLHF. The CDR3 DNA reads TGTGCCAGCAGTTTATGGCAGACTCAAAATTCACCCCTCCACTTT.

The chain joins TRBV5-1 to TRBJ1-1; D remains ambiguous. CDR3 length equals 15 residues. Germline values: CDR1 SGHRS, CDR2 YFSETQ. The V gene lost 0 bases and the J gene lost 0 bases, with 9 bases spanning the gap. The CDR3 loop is CASSLAADMNTEAFF. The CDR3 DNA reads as TGCGCCAGCAGCTTGGCCGCAGATATGAACACTGAAGCTTTCTTT.

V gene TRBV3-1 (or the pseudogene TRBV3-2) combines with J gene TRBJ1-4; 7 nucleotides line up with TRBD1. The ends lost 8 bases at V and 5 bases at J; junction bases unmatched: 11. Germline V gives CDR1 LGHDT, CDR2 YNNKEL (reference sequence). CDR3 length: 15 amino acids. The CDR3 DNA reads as TGTGCCAGCCAAAGGGGGCTAGGCGCAAATGAAAAACTGTTTTTT. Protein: CASQRGLGANEKLFF.

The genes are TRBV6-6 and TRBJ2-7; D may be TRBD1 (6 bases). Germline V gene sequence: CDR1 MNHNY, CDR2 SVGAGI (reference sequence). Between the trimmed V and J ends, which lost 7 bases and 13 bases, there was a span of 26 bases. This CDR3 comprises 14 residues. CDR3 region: CASTRDKTAGNPYF. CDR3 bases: TGTGCCAGCACCAGGGACAAGACCGCCGGAAACCCATACTTC.

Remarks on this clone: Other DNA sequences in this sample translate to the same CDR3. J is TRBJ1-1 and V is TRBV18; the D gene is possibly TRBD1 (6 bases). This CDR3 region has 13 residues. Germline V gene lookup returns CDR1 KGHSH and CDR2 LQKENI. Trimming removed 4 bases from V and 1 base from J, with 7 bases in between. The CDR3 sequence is CASSLDRNTEAFF. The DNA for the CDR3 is TGTGCCAGCTCACTGGACAGGAACACTGAAGCTTTCTTT.

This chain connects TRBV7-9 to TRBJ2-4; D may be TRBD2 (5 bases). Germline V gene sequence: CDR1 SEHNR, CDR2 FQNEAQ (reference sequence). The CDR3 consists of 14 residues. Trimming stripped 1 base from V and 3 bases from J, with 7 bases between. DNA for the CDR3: TGTGCCAGCAGCTTAGATGGAGGCAAAAACATTCAGTACTTC. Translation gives CASSLDGGKNIQYF.

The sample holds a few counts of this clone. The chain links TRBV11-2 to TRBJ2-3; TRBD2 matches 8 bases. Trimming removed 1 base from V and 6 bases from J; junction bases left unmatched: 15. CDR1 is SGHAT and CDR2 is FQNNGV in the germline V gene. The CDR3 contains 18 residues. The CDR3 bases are TGTGCCAGCAGCTTAGCAGGTCTCGCCAGCGGGAGATGGGATACGCAGTATTTT. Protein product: CASSLAGLASGRWDTQYF.

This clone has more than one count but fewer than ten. The CDR3 coding sequence is TGTGCCTGGGGCAGGCCCCCGCTAGAGACCCAGTACTTC. It codes for CAWGRPPLETQYF. This chain uses TRBV30 with TRBJ2-5; D not certain. CDR1 and CDR2 from the germline V gene are GTSNPN and SVGIG (reference sequence). The CDR3 loop spans 13 amino acids. V was trimmed by 5 bases and J by 4 bases, leaving 14 bases between them.

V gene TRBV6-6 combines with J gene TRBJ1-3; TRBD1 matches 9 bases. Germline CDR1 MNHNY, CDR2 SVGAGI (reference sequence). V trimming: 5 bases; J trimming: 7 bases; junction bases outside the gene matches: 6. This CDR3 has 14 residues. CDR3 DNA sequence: TGTGCCAGCAGTCCGGGACAGGGTAGGAACACCATATATTTT. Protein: CASSPGQGRNTIYF.

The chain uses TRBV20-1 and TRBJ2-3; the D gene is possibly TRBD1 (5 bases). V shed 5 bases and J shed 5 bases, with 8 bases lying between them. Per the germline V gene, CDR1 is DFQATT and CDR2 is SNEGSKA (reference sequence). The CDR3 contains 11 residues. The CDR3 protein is CSALQGDTQYF. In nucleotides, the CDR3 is TGCAGTGCTCTCCAGGGAGATACGCAGTATTTT.

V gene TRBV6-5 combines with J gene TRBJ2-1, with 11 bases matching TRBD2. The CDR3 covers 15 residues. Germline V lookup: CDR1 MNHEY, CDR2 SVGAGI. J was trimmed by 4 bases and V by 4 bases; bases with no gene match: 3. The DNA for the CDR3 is TGTGCCAGCAGTTGGGGACTAGCGGAGTACAATGAGCAGTTCTTC. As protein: CASSWGLAEYNEQFF.

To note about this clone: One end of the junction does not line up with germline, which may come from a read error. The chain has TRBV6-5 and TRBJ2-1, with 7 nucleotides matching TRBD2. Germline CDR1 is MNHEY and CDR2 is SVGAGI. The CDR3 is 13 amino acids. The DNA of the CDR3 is TGTGCCAGCACCCAGACTAGCTACGATGAGCAGTTCTTC. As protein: CASTQTSYDEQFF.

CDR3 in DNA: TGTGCCAGCAGCCAACGGAGGAACTATGGCTACACCTTC. It yields the protein CASSQRRNYGYTF. The gene calls are TRBV3-1 (or the pseudogene TRBV3-2) and TRBJ1-2; the D is unclear. In germline, CDR1 is LGHDT, CDR2 YNNKEL (reference sequence). Trimming removed 2 bases at V and 2 bases at J, with 6 bases between. This CDR3 is 13 amino acids long.

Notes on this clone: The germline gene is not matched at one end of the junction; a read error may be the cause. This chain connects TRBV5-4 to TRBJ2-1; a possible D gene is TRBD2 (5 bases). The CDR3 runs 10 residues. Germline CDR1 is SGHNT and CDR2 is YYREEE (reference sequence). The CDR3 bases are TGCCGGGCCGGGAACAATGAGCAGTTCTTC. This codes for CRAGNNEQFF.

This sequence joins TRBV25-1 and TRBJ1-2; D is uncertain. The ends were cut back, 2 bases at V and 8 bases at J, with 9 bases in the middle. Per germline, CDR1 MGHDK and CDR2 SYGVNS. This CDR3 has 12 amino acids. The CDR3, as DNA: TGTGCCAGCAGTGAACGAGGTTTGGGCTACACCTTC. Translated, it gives CASSERGLGYTF.

The CDR3 DNA follows: TGTGCCTGTACAGCCCGCCAAGATGGCTGGTATGGCTACACCTTC. Translated: CACTARQDGWYGYTF. This chain uses TRBV30 with TRBJ1-2; D not resolved. The CDR3 length is 15 residues. CDR1 and CDR2 (germline): GTSNPN, SVGIG (reference sequence). V lost 6 bases and J lost 5, with 22 bases in between.

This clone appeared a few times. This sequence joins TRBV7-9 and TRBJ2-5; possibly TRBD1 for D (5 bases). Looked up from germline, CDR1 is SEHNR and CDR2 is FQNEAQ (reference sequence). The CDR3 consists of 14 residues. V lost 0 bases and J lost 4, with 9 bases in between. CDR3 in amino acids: CASSLATGIETQYF. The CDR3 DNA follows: TGTGCCAGCAGCTTAGCTACAGGTATAGAGACCCAGTACTTC.

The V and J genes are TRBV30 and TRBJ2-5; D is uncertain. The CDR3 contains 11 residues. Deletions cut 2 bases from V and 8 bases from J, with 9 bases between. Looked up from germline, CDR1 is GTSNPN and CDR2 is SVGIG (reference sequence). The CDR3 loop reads CAWSLGYTQYF. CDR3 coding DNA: TGTGCCTGGAGTCTCGGGTACACCCAGTACTTC.